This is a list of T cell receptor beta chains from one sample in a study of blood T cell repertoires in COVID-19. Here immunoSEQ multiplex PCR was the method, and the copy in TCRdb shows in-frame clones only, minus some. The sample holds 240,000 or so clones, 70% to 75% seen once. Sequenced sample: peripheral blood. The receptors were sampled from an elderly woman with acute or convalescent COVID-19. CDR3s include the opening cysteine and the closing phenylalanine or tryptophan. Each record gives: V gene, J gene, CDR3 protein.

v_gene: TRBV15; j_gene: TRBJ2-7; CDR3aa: CATSRDIGSYEQYF
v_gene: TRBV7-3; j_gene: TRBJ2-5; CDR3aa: CASSSGTGVETQYF
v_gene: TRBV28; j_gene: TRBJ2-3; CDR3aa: CASRLQQGTDTQYF
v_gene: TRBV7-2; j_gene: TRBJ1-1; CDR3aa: CASSSVDRSEAFF
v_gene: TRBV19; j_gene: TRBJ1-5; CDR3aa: CASRTASNQPQHF
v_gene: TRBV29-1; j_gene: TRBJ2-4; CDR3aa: CSAGDRPKNIQYF
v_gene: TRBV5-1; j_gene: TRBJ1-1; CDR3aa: CASSLDGTAMNTEAFF
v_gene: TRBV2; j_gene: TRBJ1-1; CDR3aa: CASRKDYTEAFF
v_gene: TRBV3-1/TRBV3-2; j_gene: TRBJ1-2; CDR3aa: CASSQGQGHYGYTF
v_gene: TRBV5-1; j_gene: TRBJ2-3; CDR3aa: CASSLGASGSVQDTQYF
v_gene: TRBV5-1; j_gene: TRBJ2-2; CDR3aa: CASSSQGAGELFF
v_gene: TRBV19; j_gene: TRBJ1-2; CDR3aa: CASSIVAGRYGYTF
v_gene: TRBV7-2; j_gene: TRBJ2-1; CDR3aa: CASSPTLAGGGNEQFF
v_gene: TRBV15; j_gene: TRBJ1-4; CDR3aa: CATSRDVGQGNEKLFF
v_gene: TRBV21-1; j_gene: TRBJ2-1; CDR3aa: CASSGRTGVRAGSSYNEQFF
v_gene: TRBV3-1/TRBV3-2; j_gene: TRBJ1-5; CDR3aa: CASSQDLNSNQPQHF
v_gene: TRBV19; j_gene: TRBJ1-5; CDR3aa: CASSISARDIRGRPQHF
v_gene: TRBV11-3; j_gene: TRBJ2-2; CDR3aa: CASTATRDTGELFF
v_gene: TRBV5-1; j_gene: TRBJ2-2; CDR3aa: CASSVGDREAGELFF
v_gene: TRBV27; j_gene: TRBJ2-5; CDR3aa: CASSPAGLGMETQYF
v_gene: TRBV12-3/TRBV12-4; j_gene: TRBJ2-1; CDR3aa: CASSLPGSEQFF
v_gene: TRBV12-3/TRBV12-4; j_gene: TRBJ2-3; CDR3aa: CASSAGGHTQYF
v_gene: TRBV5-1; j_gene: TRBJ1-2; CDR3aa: CASSFQENYGYTF
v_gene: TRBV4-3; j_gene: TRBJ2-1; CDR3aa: CASSQERFSPNEQFF
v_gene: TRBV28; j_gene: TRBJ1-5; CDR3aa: CATDQIGQGDQPQHF
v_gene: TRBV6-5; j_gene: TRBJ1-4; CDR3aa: CASIQDRRNEKLFF
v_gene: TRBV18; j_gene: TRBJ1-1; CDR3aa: CASSPSGTSGPLNTEAFF
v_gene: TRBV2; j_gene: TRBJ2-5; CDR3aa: CASSEARTSGRGTQYF
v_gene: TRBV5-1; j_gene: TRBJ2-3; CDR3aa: CASTPAGPPDTQYF
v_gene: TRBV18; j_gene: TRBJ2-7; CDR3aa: CASSPRTSNEQYF